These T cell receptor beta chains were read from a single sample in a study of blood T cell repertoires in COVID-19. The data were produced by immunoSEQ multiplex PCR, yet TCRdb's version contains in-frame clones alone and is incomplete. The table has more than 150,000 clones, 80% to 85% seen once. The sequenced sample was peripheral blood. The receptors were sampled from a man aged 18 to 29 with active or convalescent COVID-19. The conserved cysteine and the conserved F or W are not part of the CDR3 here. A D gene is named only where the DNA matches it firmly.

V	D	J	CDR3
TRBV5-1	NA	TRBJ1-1	ASSLDRLNTWAF
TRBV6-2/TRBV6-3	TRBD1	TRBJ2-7	ASSYSIALSGTGGYEQY
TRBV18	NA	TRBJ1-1	ASSPAEGTEAF
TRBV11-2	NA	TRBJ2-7	ASSLLDTFYEQY
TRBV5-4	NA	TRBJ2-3	ASSLSREVITDTQY
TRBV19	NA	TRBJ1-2	ASSSAMRGIQGRGYT
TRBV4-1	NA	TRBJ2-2	ASSQATGSNTGELF
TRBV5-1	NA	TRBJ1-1	ASSSLATNTEAF
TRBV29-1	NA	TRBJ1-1	SVDYRGRKNTEAF
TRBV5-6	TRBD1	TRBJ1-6	ASSLAPGQGGSPLH
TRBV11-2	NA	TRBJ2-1	ASSLDLGQGRGNEQF
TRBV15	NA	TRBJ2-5	ATSREGAMETQY
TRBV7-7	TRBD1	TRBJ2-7	ASSLGRGPTYEQY
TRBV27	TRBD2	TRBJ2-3	ASSLGRGLDTQY
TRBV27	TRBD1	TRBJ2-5	ASSLLPDRVETQY
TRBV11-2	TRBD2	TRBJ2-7	ASSLVAGGSTYEQY
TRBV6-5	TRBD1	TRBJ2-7	ASERTGVTYEQY
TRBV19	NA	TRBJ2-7	ASSIQGGTYEQY
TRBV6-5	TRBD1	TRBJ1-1	ASRQYTGGRTEAF
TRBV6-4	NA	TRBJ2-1	ASREGGRGPVEQF
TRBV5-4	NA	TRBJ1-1	ASSFGGENTEAF
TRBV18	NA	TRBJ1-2	ASSPRATGTNYGYT
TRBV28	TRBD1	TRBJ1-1	ASTPGQRNTEAF
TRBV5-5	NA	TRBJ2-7	ASSSQGLGYEQY
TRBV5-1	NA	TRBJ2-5	ASSPTGQTGTQY
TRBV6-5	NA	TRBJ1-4	ASSYLPPATNEKLF
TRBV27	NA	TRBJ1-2	ASSLFQGRGLVGGGYT
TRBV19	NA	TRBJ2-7	ASSPSWTAYEQY
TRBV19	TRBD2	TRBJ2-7	ASSYSGGSSYEQY
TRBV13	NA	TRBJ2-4	ASSFKSGILAKNIQY
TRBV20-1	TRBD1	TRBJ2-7	SASDPGSRGPYEQY
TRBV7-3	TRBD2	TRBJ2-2	ASSSTGTRNTGELF
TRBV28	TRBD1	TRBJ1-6	ASRTGSNSPLH
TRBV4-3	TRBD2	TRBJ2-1	ASSLAGYTENEQF
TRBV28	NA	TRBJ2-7	ASSLLVSSYEQY
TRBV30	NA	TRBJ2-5	AWSVQLGQETQY
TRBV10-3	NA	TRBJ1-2	AISESGVGHYGYT
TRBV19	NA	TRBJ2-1	ASSETSSYNEQF
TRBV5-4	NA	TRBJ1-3	ASSLGGGSGNTIY
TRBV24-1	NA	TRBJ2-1	ATGTTRGAYNEQF
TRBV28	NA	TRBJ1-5	ASSRSPNQPQH
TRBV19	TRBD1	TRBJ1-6	ASSIQFFPGQGAGIGNSPLH
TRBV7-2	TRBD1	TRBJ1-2	ASSPVGQGVGYT
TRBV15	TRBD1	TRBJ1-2	ATSSWRQGLGYT
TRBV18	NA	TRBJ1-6	ASSPKEVLH
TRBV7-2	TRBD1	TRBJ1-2	ASSAQGGPTYGYT
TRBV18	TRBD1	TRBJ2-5	ASSPGQPQETQY
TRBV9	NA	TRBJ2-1	ASSVGPFTGPYNEQF